Listed here are 18 T cell receptor beta chains from one sample, sequenced in a study of shared clonotypes between healthy human individuals. Some clones are missing from TCRdb's copy, which holds only in-frame ones; the method was immunoSEQ multiplex PCR. The sample gives some 2,500,000 clones, under 95% of which show up once; about 0.38% is in the top ten. Sequencing used naive CD4+ T cells from PBMCs. Sample subset: CD45RA+ positively selected. The receptors come from a man between 18 and 29 years old in good health. Some clones in this sample may be carry-over from other donors' samples.

This clone was detected only a few times. The chain combines TRBV5-1 with TRBJ1-1, with TRBD1 matching over 8 bases. The CDR3 sequence is 14 residues long. From germline, CDR1 is SGHRS and CDR2 YFSETQ. V was clipped by 0 bases and J by 5 bases; unmatched bases: 3. The CDR3 DNA follows: TGCGCCAGCAGCTTGGGGACAGGGTGGACTGAAGCTTTCTTT. It is translated as CASSLGTGWTEAFF.

This rearrangement joins TRBV5-6 to TRBJ2-5; D unresolved. The CDR3 loop spans 13 amino acids. Trimming took off 1 base at V and 5 bases at J, with 9 bases between the two ends. Germline CDR1 SGHDT, CDR2 YYEEEE. The CDR3 sequence is CASSLIVRETQYF. Written as DNA, the CDR3 is TGTGCCAGCAGCTTGATAGTTCGGGAGACCCAGTACTTC.

The genes are TRBV6-1 and TRBJ2-5; weak D call: TRBD1 (5 bases). V lost 6 bases, J lost 5 bases, and 13 bases lay in between. The CDR3 runs 13 residues. Germline V gene lookup returns CDR1 MNHNS and CDR2 SASEGT. In nucleotides, the CDR3 is TGTGCCAGCAGCGGCGCAGGGCGGGAGACCCAGTACTTC. Residues: CASSGAGRETQYF.

This chain connects TRBV20-1 to TRBJ1-2, with D possibly matching TRBD1 (6 bases). V lost 5 bases and J 7 bases, leaving 11 bases between the germline ends. Looked up from germline, CDR1 is DFQATT and CDR2 is SNEGSKA (reference sequence). The CDR3 has 11 residues. CDR3 region: CSAAEQGGYTF. In DNA form, the CDR3 reads TGCAGTGCTGCAGAACAGGGTGGCTACACCTTC.

This clone was counted a few times. The chain is built from TRBV29-1 and TRBJ1-4; 7 bases map to TRBD1. Germline-derived CDR1 and CDR2 are SQVTM and ANQGSEA. The CDR3 runs to 11 residues. V shed 7 bases and J 8 bases; nucleotides not matched to a gene: 4. CDR3 DNA: TGCAGCGGGGGGACAGCAGAAAAACTGTTTTTT. Amino acids: CSGGTAEKLFF. The entire variable domain, with the rest obtained from reference TRBV29-1 and TRBJ1-4, is as follows: SAVISQKPSRDICQRGTSLTIQCQVDSQVTMMFWYRQQPGQSLTLIATANQGSEATYESGFVIDKFPISRPNLTFSTLTVSNMSPEDSSIYLCSGGTAEKLFFGSGTQLSVL.

This rearrangement joins TRBV4-1 to TRBJ2-1, with 7 bases fitting TRBD2. Germline V lookup: CDR1 MGHRA, CDR2 YSYEKL. The CDR3 covers 18 residues. The V gene end was trimmed by 4 bases and the J gene end by 7 bases; junction bases not matched to a gene: 19. The chain's CDR3 is CASSRWGRSGNVGNEQFF. The CDR3 nucleotides are TGCGCCAGCAGCCGGTGGGGAAGAAGCGGGAATGTAGGGAATGAGCAGTTCTTC.

Details on this clone: This sample includes further DNA sequences coding for the same CDR3. The gene calls are TRBV7-9 and TRBJ2-2; 8 nucleotides line up with TRBD2. The CDR3 length is 15 residues. In germline, CDR1 is SEHNR, CDR2 FQNEAQ (reference sequence). Trimming at V came to 6 bases and at J to 2 bases, leaving 5 bases not matched to a gene. The CDR3 region is CASSLTSGNTGELFF. The CDR3 DNA reads TGTGCCAGCAGTTTAACTAGCGGAAACACCGGGGAGCTGTTTTTT. Complete variable domain (other parts from reference TRBV7-9 and TRBJ2-2): DTGVSQNPRHKITKRGQNVTFRCDPISEHNRLYWYRQTLGQGPEFLTYFQNEAQLEKSRLLSDRFSAERPKGSFSTLEIQRTEQGDSAMYLCASSLTSGNTGELFFGEGSRLTVL.

The genes are TRBV7-3 and TRBJ2-1; a possible D gene is TRBD2 (5 bases). The germline V gene has CDR1 SGHTA and CDR2 FQGTGA. There are 13 residues in the CDR3. V lost 5 bases, J lost 8 bases, and 13 bases lay in between. The CDR3 loop reads CASSPRGSYEQFF. CDR3 coding DNA: TGTGCCAGCAGCCCTCGGGGTTCTTATGAGCAGTTCTTC.

The V call is TRBV7-9, the J call TRBJ2-7; 7 bases are shared with TRBD2. Germline CDR1 SEHNR, CDR2 FQNEAQ (reference sequence). CDR3 length: 16 amino acids. J lost 6 bases, V lost 3 bases, and 14 bases had no gene match. This CDR3 reads CASSLTSHVLAGEQYF. The DNA of the CDR3 is TGTGCCAGCAGCTTGACTAGCCATGTGCTCGCAGGCGAGCAGTACTTC.

The CDR3 DNA reads TGTGCCAGCGTTTCGCGGGGTCGCACCGGGGAGCTGTTTTTT. As protein: CASVSRGRTGELFF. The V call is TRBV2, the J call TRBJ2-2, with D possibly matching TRBD2 (6 bases). V dropped 8 bases and J dropped 4 bases, with 14 bases sitting between them. The germline V gene has CDR1 SNHLY and CDR2 FYNNEI. The CDR3 runs 14 residues.

V gene TRBV28 combines with J gene TRBJ2-1; TRBD1 agrees at 8 bases. Looked up from germline, CDR1 is MDHEN and CDR2 is SYDVKM. V trimming: 5 bases; J trimming: 3 bases; junction bases outside the gene matches: 6. There are 15 residues in the CDR3. CDR3 protein: CASSPGQGNYNEQFF. CDR3 DNA sequence: TGTGCCAGCAGTCCCGGACAGGGTAACTACAATGAGCAGTTCTTC.

V is TRBV7-2 and J is TRBJ1-1; D remains unclear. Germline loops: CDR1 SGHTA, CDR2 FQGNSA. The CDR3 contains 15 residues. V was shortened by 1 base and J by 0 bases, with 9 bases between the two germline ends. This CDR3 reads CASSLGRGVNTEAFF. Written as DNA, the CDR3 is TGTGCCAGCAGCTTAGGCCGCGGGGTGAACACTGAAGCTTTCTTT.

This clone was seen a single time. V gene TRBV5-1 combines with J gene TRBJ1-4; maybe TRBD1 (5 bases). The CDR3 loop spans 14 amino acids. Germline V lookup: CDR1 SGHRS, CDR2 YFSETQ. Trimming shortened V by 4 bases and J by 6 bases, and 13 bases separated the two germline ends. DNA of the CDR3: TGCGCCAGCAGCACCCTGGGGGTTGATGAAAAACTGTTTTTT. This codes for CASSTLGVDEKLFF.

As for this clone: This sample also contains other DNA sequences that code for the same CDR3. The V gene is TRBV5-1, the J gene TRBJ2-3, with 9 bases that match TRBD2. This CDR3 contains 16 residues. The germline gives CDR1 SGHRS, CDR2 YFSETQ. The trim removed 0 bases at V and 2 bases at J, leaving 4 bases unmatched. In nucleotides, the CDR3 is TGCGCCAGCAGCTTGGGCGGGAGGGCCTCCACAGATACGCAGTATTTT. Translating it yields CASSLGGRASTDTQYF.

This sequence joins TRBV4-2 and TRBJ2-3; D call uncertain. CDR1 is LGHNA, CDR2 YNFKEQ, per germline. The CDR3 is made up of 13 amino acids. Trimming shortened V by 1 base and J by 9 bases, and 11 bases separated the two germline ends. CDR3 sequence: CASSQGFVETQYF. CDR3 nucleotides: TGTGCCAGCAGCCAAGGGTTTGTCGAAACGCAGTATTTT.

The rearrangement links TRBV5-1 to TRBJ1-1, with TRBD1 identical over 9 bases. CDR1 and CDR2 (germline): SGHRS, YFSETQ. V shed 3 bases and J 5 bases; nucleotides not matched to a gene: 5. The CDR3 contains 14 residues. CDR3 nucleotides: TGCGCCAGCAGCTCCGGGACAGGGTGGACTGAAGCTTTCTTT. Protein: CASSSGTGWTEAFF.

The chain has TRBV29-1 and TRBJ2-1; the D is unclear. Germline CDR1 SQVTM, CDR2 ANQGSEA. The ends were cut back, 7 bases at V and 4 bases at J, with 8 bases in the middle. CDR3 length equals 11 residues. The chain's CDR3 is CSGTQYNEQFF. CDR3 nucleotide sequence: TGCAGCGGCACACAGTACAATGAGCAGTTCTTC.

The chain has TRBV11-3 and TRBJ1-1; 11 bases are shared with TRBD1. The V gene's germline CDR1 is SGHNT and CDR2 YENEEA. After removal of 5 bases from V and 4 bases from J, the junction contained 9 bases not matched to a gene. CDR3 size: 16 residues. CDR3 amino acids: CASSPGQGAGGTEAFF. CDR3 sequence (DNA): TGTGCCAGCAGCCCTGGACAGGGGGCCGGTGGCACTGAAGCTTTCTTT.